This TCR beta chain is drawn from a study of post-analysis software for immune sequencing data. Study-level findings and limits: Controls had lower frequencies than patients of 4 or 5 TRBV segments, which included TRBV5-6, TRBV5-1 and TRBV20-1.

Comments on this clonotype: Its antigen is currently unknown. A much larger clone is a single base away; this may be a read error.

The CDR3 extends over 12 amino acids. The germline V and J ends were trimmed by 4 bases and 13 bases, with 17 bases remaining between them. Germline V gene lookup returns CDR1 DFQATT and CDR2 SNEGSKA (reference sequence). Libraries were made from TCR beta cDNA, and they carried unique molecular identifiers. TCRdb reprocessed the PCR reads via MiXCR and lists one record per CDR3 protein. The sample has 180,000 or so distinct CDR3 sequences; over 25% are singletons. This TCR derives from a girl aged 2-17 years with multiple sclerosis. The chain joins TRBV20-1 to TRBJ2-4; the D is unclear. The sequenced sample was blood. The CDR3 protein is CSANHFRDEQYF. The CDR3 nucleotides are TGCAGTGCTAACCACTTTAGAGATGAGCAGTACTTC.